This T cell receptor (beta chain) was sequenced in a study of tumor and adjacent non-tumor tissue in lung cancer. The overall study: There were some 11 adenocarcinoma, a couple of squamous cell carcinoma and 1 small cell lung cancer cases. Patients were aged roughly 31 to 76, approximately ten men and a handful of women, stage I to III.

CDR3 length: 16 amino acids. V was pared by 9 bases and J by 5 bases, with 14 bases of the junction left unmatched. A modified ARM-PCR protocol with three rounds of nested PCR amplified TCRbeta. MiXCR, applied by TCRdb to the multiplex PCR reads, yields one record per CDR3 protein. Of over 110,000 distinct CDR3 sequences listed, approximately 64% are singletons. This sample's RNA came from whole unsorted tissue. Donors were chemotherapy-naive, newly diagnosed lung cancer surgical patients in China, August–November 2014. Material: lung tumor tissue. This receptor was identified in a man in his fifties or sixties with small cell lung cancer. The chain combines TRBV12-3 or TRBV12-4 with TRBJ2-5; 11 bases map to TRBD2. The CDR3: CARSRRLAGLLETQYF. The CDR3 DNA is TGTGCCAGAAGCAGAAGACTAGCGGGACTTCTTGAGACCCAGTACTTC.